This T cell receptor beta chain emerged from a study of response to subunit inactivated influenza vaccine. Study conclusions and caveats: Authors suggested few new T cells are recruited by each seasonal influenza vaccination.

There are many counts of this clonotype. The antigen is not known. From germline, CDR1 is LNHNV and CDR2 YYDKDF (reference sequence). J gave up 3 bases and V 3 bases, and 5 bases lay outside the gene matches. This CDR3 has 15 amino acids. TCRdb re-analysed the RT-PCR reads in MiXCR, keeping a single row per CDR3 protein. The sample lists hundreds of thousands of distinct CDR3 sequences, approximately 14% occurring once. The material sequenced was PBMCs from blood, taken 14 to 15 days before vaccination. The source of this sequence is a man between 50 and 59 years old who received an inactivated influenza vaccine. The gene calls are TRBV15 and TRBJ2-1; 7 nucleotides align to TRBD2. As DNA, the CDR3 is TGTGCCACCAGCAGTGCTAGCGGACTCTACAATGAGCAGTTCTTC. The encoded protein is CATSSASGLYNEQFF.